This is a list of T cell receptor beta chains from one sample in a study of neurological immune-mediated disorders. TCRdb re-analysed the 5' RACE reads in MiXCR, keeping a single row per CDR3 protein. The sample holds roughly 70,000 distinct CDR3 sequences; 5.2% are singletons and the top ten take around 2.8%. The sample consisted of PBMCs. These receptors all stem from a woman in her twenties or thirties with multiple sclerosis. Both conserved end residues are part of each CDR3. Each record gives: clone size, D gene, J gene, V gene, CDR3 protein, CDR3 DNA. The D gene is left open where the match is weak. Only part of the rows carry a size: once, few, many, or a class if the clone is expanded.

many TRBD1 TRBJ2-5 TRBV7-9 CASSWTGRETQYF TGTGCCAGCAGCTGGACAGGGCGGGAGACCCAGTACTTC
many . TRBJ1-2 TRBV5-6 CASSLSIEAGYTF TGTGCCAGCAGCTTGTCAATAGAGGCGGGCTACACCTTC
many . TRBJ1-5 TRBV12-3/TRBV12-4 CASSADRNQPQHF TGTGCCAGCAGTGCGGACAGAAATCAGCCCCAGCATTTT
many . TRBJ2-3 TRBV20-1 CSAPTRRDADTQYF TGCAGTGCCCCGACGAGGAGGGATGCAGATACGCAGTATTTT
. TRBD1 TRBJ1-1 TRBV30 CAWTQGATEAFF TGTGCCTGGACCCAGGGGGCCACTGAAGCTTTCTTT
many TRBD2 TRBJ2-1 TRBV20-1 CSARLLAGGAYNEQFF TGCAGTGCTAGACTATTAGCGGGGGGTGCCTACAATGAGCAGTTCTTC
many . TRBJ1-5 TRBV6-5 CASSYSSNSNQPQHF TGTGCCAGCAGTTACTCGAGTAATAGCAATCAGCCCCAGCATTTT
many . TRBJ2-7 TRBV6-6 CASTATGTSFYEQYF TGTGCCAGCACCGCAACCGGGACATCTTTTTACGAGCAGTACTTC
many . TRBJ2-7 TRBV29-1 CSVEDGSAYEQYF TGCAGCGTTGAGGACGGATCCGCCTACGAGCAGTACTTC
many . TRBJ1-4 TRBV12-3/TRBV12-4 CASTRGATNEKLFF TGTGCCAGCACCCGGGGAGCAACTAATGAAAAACTGTTTTTT
. . TRBJ2-2 TRBV7-9 CASPRRIPTGELFF TGTGCCAGCCCGCGGCGGATCCCGACCGGGGAGCTGTTTTTT
many . TRBJ2-1 TRBV20-1 CSAEPSAGAYNEQFF TGCAGTGCTGAACCCTCCGCAGGGGCCTACAATGAGCAGTTCTTC
many . TRBJ2-3 TRBV6-4 CASRLASDTQYF TGTGCCAGCAGACTAGCCTCAGATACGCAGTATTTT
many TRBD1 TRBJ1-5 TRBV5-6 CASSFTGGNQPQHF TGTGCCAGCAGCTTCACAGGGGGCAATCAGCCCCAGCATTTT
many . TRBJ1-1 TRBV9 CASSVEQGTEAFF TGTGCCAGCAGCGTAGAGCAGGGTACTGAAGCTTTCTTT
few . TRBJ1-5 TRBV4-1 CASSQVVTGNQPQNF TGCGCCAGCAGCCAAGTTGTTACAGGGAATCAGCCCCAGAATTTT
few TRBD1 TRBJ2-7 TRBV5-5 CASSWLTGTGMTEQYF TGTGCCAGCAGCTGGCTAACCGGGACAGGGATGACCGAGCAGTACTTC
many . TRBJ1-5 TRBV5-6 CASSFLNQPQNF TGTGCCAGCAGCTTCCTCAATCAGCCCCAGAATTTT
many . TRBJ2-3 TRBV20-1 CSARDGTREDTQYF TGCAGTGCTAGGGACGGCACTCGGGAAGATACGCAGTATTTT
many TRBD1 TRBJ2-2 TRBV5-1 CASSLGTGSTGELFF TGTGCCAGCAGCTTGGGGACAGGGTCCACCGGGGAGCTGTTTTTT
many . TRBJ2-7 TRBV10-3 CAIRGYLYEQYF TGTGCCATCAGAGGTTATCTCTACGAGCAGTACTTC
few . TRBJ1-2 TRBV5-1 CASSLTPGGYGYTF TGCGCCAGCAGCTTAACCCCAGGCGGCTATGGCTACACCTTC
many . TRBJ2-7 TRBV5-1 CASSLTVYEQYF TGCGCCAGCAGCTTGACCGTGTACGAGCAGTACTTC
few . TRBJ2-1 TRBV3-1 CASSQGGPPYNEQFF TGTGCCAGCAGCCAAGGGGGGCCCCCCTACAATGAGCAGTTCTTC
few . TRBJ2-7 TRBV20-1 CSASRGEQYF TGCAGTGCTAGCCGGGGCGAGCAGTACTTC
. TRBD1 TRBJ2-1 TRBV27 CASSPTGGLYNEQFF TGTGCCAGCAGTCCTACAGGGGGGCTCTACAATGAGCAGTTCTTC
many . TRBJ1-5 TRBV5-6 CASSLGSPITQPQHF TGTGCCAGCAGCTTGGGTTCTCCTATTACTCAGCCCCAGCATTTT
few . TRBJ1-5 TRBV6-6 CASSYTASSNQPQNF TGTGCCAGCAGTTACACGGCCAGCAGCAATCAGCCCCAGAATTTT
. . TRBJ1-4 TRBV18 CASSPRQVTTNEKLFF TGTGCCAGCTCACCACGACAGGTGACAACTAATGAAAAACTGTTTTTT
medium-sized TRBD1 TRBJ1-5 TRBV20-1 CSAPPGGSNQPQHF TGCAGTGCTCCCCCAGGGGGTAGCAATCAGCCCCAGCATTTT
many TRBD2 TRBJ2-5 TRBV20-1 CSAREIAGNGETQYF TGCAGTGCTAGAGAAATAGCGGGGAACGGGGAGACCCAGTACTTC
. TRBD1 TRBJ1-1 TRBV5-1 CASSLQGGRMNTEAFF TGCGCCAGCAGCTTGCAGGGGGGAAGAATGAACACTGAAGCTTTCTTT
few . TRBJ1-1 TRBV11-2 CASSLGGEVGTEAFF TGTGCCAGCAGCTTAGGGGGGGAAGTAGGCACTGAAGCTTTCTTT
many . TRBJ1-2 TRBV29-1 CSVEVTLQWGNYGYTF TGCAGCGTTGAAGTAACCCTGCAATGGGGGAACTATGGCTACACCTTC
few . TRBJ2-2 TRBV20-1 CSARDGGTNTGELFF TGCAGTGCTCGGGACGGGGGCACGAACACCGGGGAGCTGTTTTTT
. . TRBJ1-1 TRBV29-1 CSVDRGRTEAFF TGCAGCGTTGACAGGGGACGGACTGAAGCTTTCTTT
many . TRBJ2-5 TRBV15 CATSRAAGQETQYF TGTGCCACCAGCAGAGCGGCAGGCCAAGAGACCCAGTACTTC
many TRBD2 TRBJ2-1 TRBV5-1 CASSLYRGGQDEQFF TGCGCCAGCAGCTTGTATCGGGGGGGCCAAGACGAGCAGTTCTTC
few . TRBJ2-4 TRBV9 CASPLAKNIQYF TGTGCCAGCCCTCTAGCCAAAAACATTCAGTACTTC
many . TRBJ2-6 TRBV5-6 CASSLVISSGANVLTF TGTGCCAGCAGCTTGGTAATCTCCTCTGGGGCCAACGTCCTGACTTTC
many . TRBJ1-1 TRBV5-1 CASSLEGIVGEAFF TGCGCCAGCAGCTTGGAAGGCATTGTCGGTGAAGCTTTCTTT
many . TRBJ1-5 TRBV12-3/TRBV12-4 CASSSAPRQNVPQHF TGTGCCAGCAGCTCCGCCCCGCGACAGAATGTGCCCCAGCATTTT